These 18 T cell receptor beta chains came from one sample sequenced in a study of T cells in Graves' hyperthyroidism and ophthalmopathy. Researchers took RNA transcripts and amplified the TCR beta CDR3 regions from them. First-round RT-PCR with HTBI primers amplified the TCR CDR3 region. Each CDR3 protein gets one entry after TCRdb re-called the multiplex PCR reads with MiXCR. The repertoire holds 300,000 to 500,000 distinct CDR3 sequences, about an eighth seen once, with around 28% in the top ten. Sequencing was done on a sample of blood. These receptors came from a man over 45 with Graves' ophthalmopathy.

This clonotype was seen ten or more times. The J gene is TRBJ2-1, the V gene TRBV7-2; 7 nucleotides align to TRBD2. This CDR3 contains 16 residues. With V trimmed by 8 bases and J by 4 bases, 14 bases remained unmatched. The germline V gene has CDR1 SGHTA and CDR2 FQGNSA. CDR3 sequence (DNA): TGTGCCAGCCAAACCAATGGGGGGAGGGAATACAATGAGCAGTTCTTC. Amino acids: CASQTNGGREYNEQFF.

This clonotype was seen a few times. This chain links TRBV19 with TRBJ2-1; perhaps TRBD2 as D (5 bases). Germline V CDR1 and CDR2: LNHDA, SQIVND (reference sequence). Trimming left V 8 bases short and J 9 bases short, with 11 bases between. The length of the CDR3 is 11 residues. In DNA, the CDR3 is TGTGCCAGTCTTAAGGCGGGTGAGCAGTTCTTC. Its translation: CASLKAGEQFF.

This clonotype appeared many times. V and J are TRBV3-1 and TRBJ2-5, with D possibly being TRBD2 (5 bases). The V end lost 3 bases, the J end lost 3 bases, and 8 bases lay between the germline ends. This CDR3 region has 13 residues. Germline V gene lookup returns CDR1 LGHDT and CDR2 YNNKEL (reference sequence). CDR3 nucleotides: TGTGCCAGCAGCCATGCGGGCAAAGAGACCCAGTACTTC. Protein product: CASSHAGKETQYF.

The CDR3 region is CSGANLAGGPDTQYF. CDR3 bases: TGCAGTGGGGCGAACCTAGCGGGAGGCCCAGATACGCAGTATTTT. The rearrangement links TRBV20-1 to TRBJ2-3; TRBD2 matches 11 bases. CDR3 size: 15 residues. V trimming: 7 bases; J trimming: 4 bases; junction bases outside the gene matches: 10. Per the germline V gene, CDR1 is DFQATT and CDR2 is SNEGSKA (reference sequence).

The CDR3 DNA sequence: TGTGCCAGTATGGTCGGGACAGGTAGCAATCAGCCCCAGCATTTT. Its protein product is CASMVGTGSNQPQHF. The rearrangement uses TRBV19 and TRBJ1-5; 8 nucleotides line up with TRBD1. The CDR3 covers 15 residues. Trimming took 7 bases from V and 0 from J; bases not matched to a gene: 5. Germline CDR1 and CDR2: LNHDA and SQIVND (reference sequence).

This clonotype was counted ten times or more. V is TRBV2 and J is TRBJ2-7; TRBD1 matches at 9 bases. Germline CDR1 and CDR2: SNHLY and FYNNEI. The ends lost 6 bases at V and 7 bases at J; junction bases unmatched: 16. The CDR3 consists of 16 residues. CDR3 sequence: CASREGLGQGLGEQYF. CDR3 nucleotide sequence: TGTGCCAGCAGAGAGGGTCTGGGACAGGGCCTGGGGGAGCAGTACTTC.

This clonotype was found many times. The J gene is TRBJ1-1, the V gene TRBV18; D not resolved. V shed 0 bases and J shed 0 bases, with 11 bases lying between them. CDR3 size: 16 residues. Germline CDR1 reads KGHSH; CDR2 reads LQKENI. In DNA form, the CDR3 reads TGTGCCAGCTCACCACCGGTTAGACTGATGAACACTGAAGCTTTCTTT. Its protein product is CASSPPVRLMNTEAFF. Filled out from reference TRBV18 and TRBJ1-1, the complete variable domain reads NAGVMQNPRHLVRRRGQEARLRCSPMKGHSHVYWYRQLPEEGLKFMVYLQKENIIDESGMPKERFSAEFPKEGPSILRIQQVVRGDSAAYFCASSPPVRLMNTEAFFGQGTRLTVV.

This clonotype was observed many times. This chain connects TRBV13 to TRBJ1-5; no definite D call. Trimming removed 5 bases from V and 2 bases from J, with 13 bases in between. CDR3 length: 15 residues. CDR1 PRHDT and CDR2 FYEKMQ come from the germline V gene (reference sequence). CDR3 nucleotide sequence: TGTGCCAGCAGCCGGGCGTCCCGAGGCAATCAGCCCCAGCATTTT. Translation: CASSRASRGNQPQHF. The full variable domain, in which reference TRBV13 and TRBJ1-5 provide the parts outside the CDR3, is AAGVIQSPRHLIKEKRETATLKCYPIPRHDTVYWYQQGPGQDPQFLISFYEKMQSDKGSIPDRFSAQQFSDYHSELNMSSLELGDSALYFCASSRASRGNQPQHFGDGTRLSIL.

Concerning this clonotype: Possible read error: a much larger clone is one base away. The chain employs TRBV3-1 and TRBJ1-2; unclear D gene. The CDR3 sequence is 16 residues long. Germline lookup yields CDR1 LGHDT and CDR2 YNNKEL (reference sequence). For the CDR3, the DNA is TGTGCCAGCAGCCAGACCCGGGTGGGTGGGGTCTATGACTACACCTTC. This translates into CASSQTRVGGVYDYTF. The complete variable domain, with remaining parts taken from reference TRBV3-1 and TRBJ1-2, reads DTAVSQTPKYLVTQMGNDKSIKCEQNLGHDTMYWYKQDSKKFLKIMFSYNNKELIINETVPNRFSPKSPDKAHLNLHINSLELGDSAVYFCASSQTRVGGVYDYTFGSGTRLTVV.

Many counts were recorded for this clonotype. V and J are TRBV7-9 and TRBJ2-1; 9 bases agree with TRBD2. This CDR3 spans 18 amino acids. Losses at the gene ends were 3 bases for V and 3 bases for J; bases not matched to a gene: 12. Germline V gene lookup returns CDR1 SEHNR and CDR2 FQNEAQ (reference sequence). CDR3 region: CASSFWAMLTSGYNEQFF. CDR3 nucleotides: TGTGCCAGCAGCTTTTGGGCTATGCTGACTAGCGGCTACAATGAGCAGTTCTTC.

This clonotype was detected only a few times. This chain uses TRBV7-9 with TRBJ2-2; weak D call: TRBD1 (6 bases). Germline V gene data show CDR1 as SEHNR and CDR2 as FQNEAQ (reference sequence). The CDR3 runs 11 residues. The CDR3 loop reads CGQENTGELFF. As DNA, the CDR3 is TGTGGACAGGAGAACACCGGGGAGCTGTTTTTT. Variable domain in full (rest from reference TRBV7-9 and TRBJ2-2): DTGVSQNPRHKITKRGQNVTFRCDPISEHNRLYWYRQTLGQGPEFLTYFQNEAQLEKSRLLSDRFSAERPKGSFSTLEIQRTEQGDSAMYLCGQENTGELFFGEGSRLTVL.

This clonotype was picked up a small number of times. The junction does not match germline at one end; this may be a read error. The rearrangement uses TRBV3-1 and TRBJ2-7, with D possibly being TRBD2 (5 bases). CDR3 length: 12 residues. CDR1 LGHDT and CDR2 YNNKEL come from the germline V gene (reference sequence). The CDR3 protein is CAGSSGTNEQYF. The CDR3 DNA follows: TGTGCCGGCAGCTCGGGAACGAACGAGCAGTACTTC.

This clonotype was seen more than once but under ten times. The chain carries TRBV11-3 and TRBJ2-7; 7 bases agree with TRBD1. V gave up 5 bases and J gave up 5 bases; unmatched junction bases: 3. The CDR3 covers 12 residues. CDR1 SGHNT and CDR2 YENEEA come from the germline V gene. This CDR3 is CASSKTGHEQYF. DNA for the CDR3: TGTGCCAGCAGCAAGACAGGGCACGAGCAGTACTTC.

This clonotype was detected only a few times. This rearrangement joins TRBV29-1 to TRBJ2-7, with a tentative D call TRBD2 (5 bases). Trimming left V 6 bases short and J 2 bases short, with 11 bases between. Germline V gene lookup returns CDR1 SQVTM and CDR2 ANQGSEA. The CDR3 spans 12 residues. DNA of the CDR3: TGCAGCGTGCGGACTGCAACCTACGAGCAGTACTTC. This sequence encodes CSVRTATYEQYF.

The V and J genes are TRBV27 and TRBJ2-7; TRBD2 agrees at 8 bases. Trimming cost V 6 bases and J 0 bases; bases outside gene matches: 7. The CDR3 is made up of 15 amino acids. Per the germline V gene, CDR1 is MNHEY and CDR2 is SMNVEV (reference sequence). This CDR3 is CASSPGGGGSYEQYF. CDR3 DNA: TGTGCCAGCAGCCCCGGGGGGGGTGGCTCCTACGAGCAGTACTTC.

This clonotype was counted only a few times. The V and J genes are TRBV29-1 and TRBJ2-5; D not certain. Per germline, CDR1 SQVTM and CDR2 ANQGSEA. The CDR3 loop spans 13 amino acids. The V gene lost 4 bases and the J gene lost 4 bases, with 13 bases spanning the gap. In nucleotides, the CDR3 is TGCAGCGTTGGGCAGTTGTTTGGAGAGACCCAGTACTTC. As protein: CSVGQLFGETQYF.

The chain uses TRBV19 and TRBJ2-1; 7 bases line up with TRBD2. The CDR3 consists of 12 residues. With V trimmed by 7 bases and J by 9 bases, 6 bases remained unmatched. Per the germline V gene, CDR1 is LNHDA and CDR2 is SQIVND (reference sequence). The CDR3 reads CASMRRESEQFF. The DNA of the CDR3 is TGTGCCAGTATGAGGCGGGAGTCTGAGCAGTTCTTC.

This clonotype was found a few times. J is TRBJ2-1 and V is TRBV20-1; D gene uncertain. V lost 5 bases to trimming and J lost 7 bases, with 12 bases between them. This CDR3 is built from 12 residues. Germline CDR1 and CDR2: DFQATT and SNEGSKA (reference sequence). The CDR3 nucleotides read TGCAGTGCTCGGCGGAGTTGGAATGAGCAGTTCTTC. It encodes CSARRSWNEQFF.